The subject of this entry is one TCR beta chain. Its target antigen remains unknown. The sample holds no much larger clone one base away, and base qualities are not on file. Roughly 2 micrograms of genomic DNA were extracted from cryopreserved PBMCs for TCR beta library preparation. Longitudinal blood samples from CLL patients receiving ibrutinib monotherapy were subjected to high-throughput TCR beta sequencing. The patients took part in an open-label, single-center phase 2 trial of ibrutinib monotherapy. The data belong to a study of cytotoxic CD8 clonotypes in ibrutinib-treated CLL (dated by TCRdb to about 2021). About the full investigation: The cohort was composed of about 10 relapsed/refractory and about 15 treatment-naive patients; IGHV unmutated status was identified in 17 patients. Partial responses were observed in around 25 patients and complete responses in 2; after a median follow-up of around 68 months, remission was maintained in 15 or so patients and progression was observed in 12. Response samples were obtained after a median of 12 months of treatment, with a range of about 6 to 36 months. An average of around 250,000 productive templates and tens of thousands of productive rearrangements was obtained per sample. Of the 80 to 95 participants in the trial, about two dozen had longitudinal samples available. Cryopreserved peripheral blood mononuclear cells were collected at three points: before therapy, at response, and at either sustained remission or disease progression. Patients were still on ibrutinib when every remission and progressive disease sample was collected. General conclusions and limits of the study: Sampling times were not matched between patients in sustained remission and patients whose disease was progressing, and lymph node repertoires were not examined. Public clonotypes were rare and either shrank or stayed stable during treatment, and the rise in clonality at ibrutinib response reflected expansion of private clonotypes. At baseline, clonality was higher than in age-matched healthy donors and showed a strong correlation with circulating CD8+ T-cell counts. An increase in clonality was observed at ibrutinib response, with clonality remaining stable during sustained remission and falling back toward baseline at progression.

From the cysteine up to the phenylalanine, the CDR3 has a length of 19 residues. Only the CDR3 part of the read is kept: 57 bases, read in frame from the first base. V is pruned by 4 bases and J by 0 bases, leaving 13 bases of the junction without a gene match. The germline V gene gives CDR1 as MGHRA and CDR2 as YSYEKL. A MiSeq instrument was used for deep resolution sequencing, which targeted depths ranging from 1 in 1 million up to 1 in 200,000 T cells, with coverage averaging 10x for each clonotype. TCR beta libraries were generated with the immunoSEQ hsTCRB Kit. As for how the authors treated the data: Data were analyzed with ImmunoSEQ Data Assistant and ImmunoSEQ Analyzer, with V, D and J genes assigned per IMGT definitions. Clonality was computed as one minus normalized Shannon entropy of productive rearrangement frequencies, ranging from 0 to 1. Public clonotype analysis was restricted to overrepresented clonotypes comprising at least 0.05% of each patient's repertoire. Fewer than 15 repertoires from age-matched healthy donors, obtained from immuneACCESS, served as clonality controls. TCRdb obtained this table from immuneACCESS and retained in-frame rearrangements with V and J assigned. These tables miss some clones; where compared with another copy, unresolved V genes account for less than half of the shortfall, and the remainder is unexplained. That table furnishes V, J and clone size, whereas the DNA furnished D and trimming. The sample table records approximately 350,000 clones; about 64% of these occur just once. 5% to 6.5% of the sample comes from the top ten.

The sequencing here drew on PBMCs, taken after 36 months of ibrutinib treatment. The rearrangement combines TRBV4-1 with TRBJ2-7; TRBD2 lines up with 12 middle nucleotides. The clonotype comes from a human donor with chronic lymphocytic leukemia. For the CDR3, the sequence is CASSLDGPQTSGSSYEQYF. The DNA is TGCGCCAGCAGCCTCGACGGGCCCCAGACTAGCGGGAGCTCCTACGAGCAGTACTTC.